One and the same sample provided the 17 T cell receptor beta chains below, sequenced in a study of shared clonotypes between healthy human individuals. Produced via immunoSEQ multiplex PCR; TCRdb's table is partial and in-frame only. The sample includes about 1 million clones, approximately 68% of them seen just once. Sequencing was performed on memory CD4+ T cells sorted from blood. Stated subset: CD45RA-negative fraction. The source is a young man in good health.

This clone came up many times. CDR3 loop: CASTTGFRGLMFF. The CDR3 region has the DNA TGTGCCAGCACGACAGGGTTTCGGGGTTTGATGTTTTTT. This chain links TRBV6-6 with TRBJ1-4; TRBD1 agrees at 7 bases. The V gene end was trimmed by 7 bases and the J gene end by 15 bases; junction bases not matched to a gene: 14. The CDR3 is 13 residues long. In germline, CDR1 is MNHNY, CDR2 SVGAGI (reference sequence).

The chain uses TRBV10-2 and TRBJ1-5; D is ambiguous. This CDR3 region has 14 residues. Trimming stripped 10 bases from V and 7 bases from J, with 20 bases between. CDR1 is WSHSY and CDR2 is SAAADI in the germline V gene. CDR3 nucleotide sequence: TGCGCCACCGGCCGTCCGTCCGCCGGGCAGCCCCAGCATTTT. This codes for CATGRPSAGQPQHF.

This chain joins TRBV27 and TRBJ2-3, with D perhaps TRBD2 (5 bases). The V end was cut by 6 bases, the J end by 6 bases, with 19 bases between. CDR1 is MNHEY and CDR2 is SMNVEV in the germline V gene (reference sequence). The CDR3 is 15 residues long. The CDR3 sequence: CASRWAGKGVDTQYF. As DNA, the CDR3 is TGTGCCAGCAGGTGGGCCGGGAAGGGTGTGGATACGCAGTATTTT.

The rearrangement uses TRBV12-5 and TRBJ1-5, with 7 positions matching TRBD1. This CDR3 has 18 amino acids. The trim removed 0 bases at V and 1 base at J, leaving 9 bases unmatched. CDR1 LGHNT and CDR2 FRNRAP come from the germline V gene. The CDR3 nucleotides read TGTGCTAGTGGTTTGGTCGGACAGGCCTGGGGAAGCAATCAGCCCCAGCATTTT. Protein product: CASGLVGQAWGSNQPQHF. The whole variable domain, remainder taken from reference TRBV12-5 and TRBJ1-5, is DARVTQTPRHKVTEMGQEVTMRCQPILGHNTVFWYRQTMMQGLELLAYFRNRAPLDDSGMPKDRFSAEMPDATLATLKIQPSEPRDSAVYFCASGLVGQAWGSNQPQHFGDGTRLSIL.

Regarding this clone: The sample contains more than one DNA sequence encoding this CDR3. CDR3 nucleotides: TGTGCCAGCAGCGTAGATCCCACCGGGGAGCTGTTTTTT. Its translation: CASSVDPTGELFF. The gene calls are TRBV9 and TRBJ2-2; D gene uncertain. The V end was cut by 0 bases, the J end by 4 bases, with 4 bases between. Germline-derived CDR1 and CDR2 are SGDLS and YYNGEE. The CDR3 runs to 13 residues.

The chain is built from TRBV11-2 and TRBJ2-7; no clear D. V gave up 5 bases and J gave up 3 bases, with 11 bases separating them. This CDR3 has 13 amino acids. From germline, CDR1 is SGHAT and CDR2 FQNNGV. CDR3 DNA: TGTGCCAGCAGCCGGGCCACCATCTACGAGCAGTACTTC. It translates to CASSRATIYEQYF.

This chain links TRBV5-1 with TRBJ2-7, with 9 bases lining up with TRBD1. The V gene end was trimmed by 2 bases and the J gene end by 4 bases; junction bases not matched to a gene: 7. CDR1 SGHRS and CDR2 YFSETQ come from the germline V gene. This CDR3 is 15 amino acids long. CDR3 amino acids: CASSFQPGQGYEQYF. Written as DNA, the CDR3 is TGCGCCAGCAGCTTCCAACCAGGACAGGGGTACGAGCAGTACTTC.

This chain joins TRBV6-1 and TRBJ2-1; possible D gene TRBD2, 6 bases. Between the trimmed V and J ends, which lost 4 bases and 0 bases, there was a span of 10 bases. CDR3 length equals 15 residues. Germline V gene lookup returns CDR1 MNHNS and CDR2 SASEGT. The CDR3 sequence: CASSAGGISYNEQFF. In DNA form, the CDR3 reads TGTGCCAGCAGTGCAGGCGGGATCTCCTACAATGAGCAGTTCTTC.

The gene calls are TRBV6-5 and TRBJ2-2; the D gene is possibly TRBD2 (5 bases). Trimming removed 2 bases from V and 7 bases from J, with 17 bases in between. Germline assignment: CDR1 MNHEY and CDR2 SVGAGI. CDR3 size: 16 residues. In nucleotides, the CDR3 is TGTGCCAGCAGTTACGGAACCGGGGTAGGGATCGGGGAGCTGTTTTTT. Its translation: CASSYGTGVGIGELFF.

The CDR3 spells CASSASRTQPQHF. CDR3 DNA sequence: TGTGCCAGCAGTGCCAGTAGGACTCAGCCCCAGCATTTT. The chain carries TRBV6-6 and TRBJ1-5; no definite D call. Trimming pared 5 bases from V and 6 bases from J, leaving 11 bases between. Per the germline V gene, CDR1 is MNHNY and CDR2 is SVGAGI (reference sequence). The CDR3 contains 13 residues.

V and J are TRBV30 and TRBJ2-1; D uncertain. Germline V gene sequence: CDR1 GTSNPN, CDR2 SVGIG (reference sequence). V lost 2 bases to trimming and J lost 4 bases, with 9 bases between them. The CDR3 sequence is 13 residues long. The CDR3 sequence is CAWSRWVYNEQFF. The CDR3 bases are TGTGCCTGGAGTCGGTGGGTTTACAATGAGCAGTTCTTC.

The rearrangement uses TRBV21-1 and TRBJ1-5; TRBD1 is taken as the D call from the table, unchecked against the DNA. TRBV21-1 is a pseudogene locus. The CDR3 covers 16 residues. CDR3 in DNA: TGTGCCAGCAGCAAAGGGACACCCTATAACAATCAGCCCCAGCATTTT. Protein product: CASSKGTPYNNQPQHF.

Concerning this clone: Relative to the germline gene, one junction end is altered; a read error may explain this. The chain recombines TRBV12-5 with TRBJ2-1, with 8 bases aligning to TRBD2. The germline V gene has CDR1 LGHNT and CDR2 FRNRAP. The CDR3 consists of 12 residues. This CDR3 reads CASGLLAGGPVF. The CDR3 DNA reads as TGTGCTAGTGGTTTGTTGGCGGGAGGCCCGGTCTTC.

In the case of this clone: Different DNA sequences within this sample yield the same CDR3. The chain couples TRBV18 to TRBJ1-1, with D unresolved. The V end lost 3 bases, the J end lost 1 base, and 6 bases lay between the germline ends. Per germline, CDR1 KGHSH and CDR2 LQKENI. This CDR3 spans 13 amino acids. CDR3 sequence: CASSPGRNTEAFF. In DNA, the CDR3 is TGTGCCAGCTCACCCGGGAGGAACACTGAAGCTTTCTTT.

V and J are TRBV5-6 and TRBJ1-3, with unresolved D. The CDR3 contains 15 residues. The V end was cut by 4 bases, the J end by 0 bases, with 11 bases between. CDR1 is SGHDT and CDR2 is YYEEEE in the germline V gene. The DNA for the CDR3 is TGTGCCAGCAGCGCCCGCTGGGCCTCTGGAAACACCATATATTTT. It encodes CASSARWASGNTIYF. The full variable domain, rest sourced from reference TRBV5-6 and TRBJ1-3, is DAGVTQSPTHLIKTRGQQVTLRCSPKSGHDTVSWYQQALGQGPQFIFQYYEEEERQRGNFPDRFSGHQFPNYSSELNVNALLLGDSALYLCASSARWASGNTIYFGEGSWLTVV.

The chain links TRBV7-2 to TRBJ1-2; no clear D gene. Deletions cut 5 bases from V and 10 bases from J, with 14 bases between. The CDR3 spans 12 residues. CDR1 and CDR2 (germline): SGHTA, FQGNSA. For the CDR3, the DNA is TGTGCCAGCAGCATGGGTTGGGTGGACTACACCTTC. Translating it yields CASSMGWVDYTF.

Turning to this clone: The same CDR3 can be traced to other DNA sequences in this sample. This chain connects TRBV18 to TRBJ2-3; 14 bases map to TRBD2. V shed 3 bases, J shed 1 base, and the junction held 6 bases outside the gene matches. Germline V gene lookup returns CDR1 KGHSH and CDR2 LQKENI. CDR3 length: 18 residues. In nucleotides, the CDR3 is TGTGCCAGCTCACCCCCGGGACTAGCGGGAGCTCGCACAGATACGCAGTATTTT. Encoded protein: CASSPPGLAGARTDTQYF. The entire variable domain, with the rest obtained from reference TRBV18 and TRBJ2-3, is as follows: NAGVMQNPRHLVRRRGQEARLRCSPMKGHSHVYWYRQLPEEGLKFMVYLQKENIIDESGMPKERFSAEFPKEGPSILRIQQVVRGDSAAYFCASSPPGLAGARTDTQYFGPGTRLTVL.